The rows below give T cell receptor beta chains drawn from one sample of a study of blood T cell repertoires in COVID-19. Sequencing was performed with immunoSEQ multiplex PCR; in TCRdb, only in-frame clones are kept and a portion is missing. The repertoire holds 45,000 to 60,000 clones, with almost 80% as singletons. Input material: PBMCs or T cells enriched from blood (not recorded which). These receptors originate from a woman in her forties or fifties with acute COVID-19. The CDR3 runs from the conserved cysteine through the conserved F or W. The D gene is left open where the match is weak. Not every row has a clone size; where given, it reads once, few, many or a size class.

d_call	v_call	clone_size	j_call	cdr3_nt	cdr3_aa
.	TRBV2	.	TRBJ2-4	TGTGCCAGCGGGGCCTTAGCCAAAAACATTCAGTACTTC	CASGALAKNIQYF
TRBD2	TRBV6-5	.	TRBJ2-3	TGTGCCAGCAGTTACATACGGGGGGACACAGATACGCAGTATTTT	CASSYIRGDTDTQYF
.	TRBV4-1	few	TRBJ2-1	TGCGCCAGCAGCCTTCTCAATGCCCAGTACAATGAGCAGTTCTTC	CASSLLNAQYNEQFF
.	TRBV6-5	.	TRBJ1-2	TGTGCCAGCAGTCTTCGGGAGGGGGGGGGCTACACCTTC	CASSLREGGGYTF
.	TRBV5-1	.	TRBJ1-2	TGCGCCAGCAGCCTGGACAGCAATGGCTACACCTTC	CASSLDSNGYTF
.	TRBV2	.	TRBJ1-3	TGTGCCAGCACCCAACAAGAAGGAAACACCATATATTTT	CASTQQEGNTIYF
.	TRBV3-1/TRBV3-2	.	TRBJ1-5	TGTGCCAGCAGTCCTCACCGACCCAGGACAGATGGGCAGCCCCAGCATTTT	CASSPHRPRTDGQPQHF
.	TRBV9	.	TRBJ2-2	TGTGCCAGCACCATGGAGGCGGACGGGGAGCTGTTTTTT	CASTMEADGELFF
.	TRBV5-1	.	TRBJ1-1	TGCGCCAGCAGCTTGATTTCGCGAACTGAAGCTTTCTTT	CASSLISRTEAFF
.	TRBV3-1/TRBV3-2	.	TRBJ1-1	TGTGCCAGCAGCCATTCAGGGAACACTGAAGCTTTCTTT	CASSHSGNTEAFF
TRBD1	TRBV19	medium-sized	TRBJ2-1	TGTGCCAGTAGGGGGACAGGATACAATGAGCAGTTCTTC	CASRGTGYNEQFF
TRBD2	TRBV13	.	TRBJ2-1	TGTGCCAGCAGCTTAGTAGCGGGGGGTTACAATGAGCAGTTCTTC	CASSLVAGGYNEQFF
.	TRBV6-1	once	TRBJ2-7	TGTGCCAGCAGTGAAGCCGCAGGGGCGAAGGACGAGCAGTACTTC	CASSEAAGAKDEQYF
.	TRBV2	.	TRBJ1-1	TGTGCAGCCCTTATTTATTTTAACAGGGCGGCCCCGGGGAACACTGAAGCTTTCTTT	CAALIYFNRAAPGNTEAFF
.	TRBV7-2	.	TRBJ1-1	TGTGCCAGCAGCTTAGCGACTAGCACTGAAGCTTTCTTT	CASSLATSTEAFF
.	TRBV2	once	TRBJ1-5	TGTGCCAGCAGTTCCACAGGGAGAAATCAGCCCCAGCATTTT	CASSSTGRNQPQHF
TRBD2	TRBV5-4	.	TRBJ2-4	TGTGCCAGCAGCTTGACTAGCGGGGGTGCCAAAAACATTCAGTACTTC	CASSLTSGGAKNIQYF
TRBD1	TRBV7-2	.	TRBJ1-6	TGTGCCAGCAGCTCGAAACAGGGGGCAGGTTATAATTCACCCCTCCACTTT	CASSSKQGAGYNSPLHF
TRBD2	TRBV28	.	TRBJ2-7	TGTGCCAGCTCCCAACCGGGACTAGCAGACGAGCAGTACTTC	CASSQPGLADEQYF
TRBD1	TRBV7-3	.	TRBJ1-2	TGTGCCAGCAGCTCACAGACAGGGACCTTTGAGGGCTACACCTTC	CASSSQTGTFEGYTF
.	TRBV2	.	TRBJ1-4	TGTGCCAGCGGCCCGAATGAAAAACTGTTTTTT	CASGPNEKLFF
.	TRBV7-2	.	TRBJ1-2	TGTGCCAGCAGCCCTAAAGCAGGGGCTTCTGGCTACACCTTC	CASSPKAGASGYTF
TRBD2	TRBV5-1	.	TRBJ2-5	TGCGCCAGCAGCTTGGAGGCTAGCGGGGGGCCTTACCAAGAGACCCAGTACTTC	CASSLEASGGPYQETQYF
TRBD1	TRBV5-5	.	TRBJ2-7	TGTGCCAGCAGCTTGATGGGACAGAAGTCCTACGAGCAGTACTTC	CASSLMGQKSYEQYF
TRBD1	TRBV10-3	.	TRBJ1-1	TGTGCCATCAGTGGGACAGGGGGGAACACTGAAGCTTTCTTT	CAISGTGGNTEAFF
.	TRBV10-3	once	TRBJ1-3	TGTGCCATCAGCCCGGGGTCGGACGCTGGAAACACCATATATTTT	CAISPGSDAGNTIYF
.	TRBV19	once	TRBJ2-3	TGTGCCAGTAGAGTGGACACTCCCCAATGGGATACGCAGTATTTT	CASRVDTPQWDTQYF
.	TRBV5-1	.	TRBJ1-2	TGCGCCAGCAGCTTGGACCTAGAAAGCTATGGCTACACCTTC	CASSLDLESYGYTF
.	TRBV10-2	.	TRBJ2-7	TGCGCCAGCAGTGAGTCCTTCTACGAGCAGTACTTC	CASSESFYEQYF
.	TRBV5-1	.	TRBJ1-1	TGCGCCAGCAGCTTGGGTCAGGCGCCGAACACTGAAGCTTTCTTT	CASSLGQAPNTEAFF
.	TRBV9	.	TRBJ1-6	TGTGCCAGCAGCGTAGACCCAGGGCGTTCACCCCTCCACTTT	CASSVDPGRSPLHF
.	TRBV20-1	once	TRBJ1-2	TGCAGTGCTAGTTCGGTTTACTATGGCTACACCTTC	CSASSVYYGYTF
.	TRBV9	.	TRBJ2-5	TGTGCCAGCAGCGTAGGTCCCGGGGAAAGGGAGACCCAGTACTTC	CASSVGPGERETQYF
TRBD1	TRBV28	.	TRBJ1-5	TGTGCCAGCAGGTCCTCCGGGACAGGGGGCCGTCAGCCCCAGCATTTT	CASRSSGTGGRQPQHF
.	TRBV18	.	TRBJ2-5	TGTGCCAGCTCACCACCAGCCTCCAAAGAGACCCAGTACTTC	CASSPPASKETQYF
.	TRBV2	.	TRBJ1-6	TGTGCCAGCTTAATAGGGGAAACGAATTCACCCCTCCACTTT	CASLIGETNSPLHF
.	TRBV11-2	.	TRBJ2-2	TGTGCCAGCAGCTTAGTAGGGGGAGCTAACACCGGGGAGCTGTTTTTT	CASSLVGGANTGELFF
.	TRBV7-9	.	TRBJ2-1	TGTGCCAGCAGGCCGAGGACAGCGACTCCCTACAATGAGCAGTTCTTC	CASRPRTATPYNEQFF
.	TRBV21-1	.	TRBJ2-3	TGTGCCAGCAGCAAAGTACGCGGGGGGGCGACAGATACGCAGTATTTT	CASSKVRGGATDTQYF
.	TRBV19	.	TRBJ2-6	TGTGCCAGCCTTCTGCAGGGGGCCAACGTCCTGACTTTC	CASLLQGANVLTF
TRBD1	TRBV29-1	.	TRBJ1-2	TGCAGCGACACTACAGGGGGCAGCTGGGGCTACACCTTC	CSDTTGGSWGYTF
.	TRBV19	.	TRBJ2-7	TGTGCCTGCAGCCGGGACATGAGCTCCTACGAGCAGTACTTC	CACSRDMSSYEQYF
TRBD1	TRBV6-5	.	TRBJ2-7	TGTGCCAGCAGTTACAAAGTGGCAGGGGGCTCGTACGAGCAGTACTTC	CASSYKVAGGSYEQYF
TRBD2	TRBV7-6	.	TRBJ2-3	TGTGCCAGCAGCCGCTGGGGGTCAGCGGGGGGGCCAGATACGCAGTATTTT	CASSRWGSAGGPDTQYF
.	TRBV27	.	TRBJ2-7	TGTGCCAGCGGGTTTGGTGACACCAACTCCTACGAGCAGTACTTC	CASGFGDTNSYEQYF
TRBD1	TRBV24-1	few	TRBJ1-1	TGTGCCACCAGTGACCCTTCCCCGGGACAGCTCATGAACACTGAAGCTTTCTTT	CATSDPSPGQLMNTEAFF
TRBD2	TRBV14	.	TRBJ2-1	TGTGCCAGCAGCCCCCGACTAGCGGATTACAATGAGCAGTTCTTC	CASSPRLADYNEQFF
.	TRBV28	.	TRBJ2-1	TGTGCCAGTCATAGCTCCTACAATGAGCAGTTCTTC	CASHSSYNEQFF
TRBD1	TRBV24-1	medium-sized	TRBJ1-1	TGTGCCACCAGTGGGTGGGCCCTAGCGACAGGGGGCATAGCTTTCTTT	CATSGWALATGGIAFF
.	TRBV10-1	.	TRBJ2-1	TGCGCCAGCAGTGTGGGGCGAACCAATGAGCAGTTCTTC	CASSVGRTNEQFF
.	TRBV27	.	TRBJ1-2	.	CASSSSTGGAYGYTF
.	TRBV2	.	TRBJ2-7	TGTGCCAGCAGTGGAGGGCAGGTAAACGAGCAGTACTTC	CASSGGQVNEQYF
.	TRBV25-1	.	TRBJ1-2	TGTGCCAGCAGTGGAACAGGGCTTGGCGGCTACACCTTC	CASSGTGLGGYTF
.	TRBV5-1	once	TRBJ2-2	TGCGCCAGCAGCTTGGCCTTTGGACACGGCACCGGGGAGCTGTTTTTT	CASSLAFGHGTGELFF
.	TRBV4-1	few	TRBJ1-2	TGCGCCAGCAGCCAGGCAGCCGAGCGCTGGACAAGGTGGCGGGGCTACACCTTC	CASSQAAERWTRWRGYTF